What follows are 10 T cell receptor beta chains derived from one specimen sequenced in a study of control samples from healthy donors and cancer patients. Assay: immunoSEQ multiplex PCR; the TCRdb copy retains only in-frame clones and omits some. The data show around 68,000 clones, 83% seen once. Sequencing input: blood. These receptors were taken from a man aged 55 to 70 in good health.

The J gene is TRBJ1-6, the V gene TRBV20-1; no clear D gene. The CDR3 covers 15 residues. CDR1 is DFQATT, CDR2 SNEGSKA, per germline (reference sequence). Between the trimmed V and J ends, which lost 3 bases and 5 bases, there was a span of 14 bases. The chain's CDR3 is CSASWGSGDNSPLHF. DNA for the CDR3: TGCAGTGCTAGTTGGGGTTCCGGTGATAATTCACCCCTCCACTTT.

The rearrangement joins TRBV7-2 to TRBJ1-1; D not certain. With 5 bases removed from V and 1 base from J, the gap between germline ends came to 14 bases. Germline V gene sequence: CDR1 SGHTA, CDR2 FQGNSA. The CDR3 loop spans 15 amino acids. The CDR3 here is CASSPVGGKNTEAFF. CDR3 DNA sequence: TGTGCCAGCAGCCCCGTTGGTGGAAAGAACACTGAAGCTTTCTTT.

This chain connects TRBV4-3 to TRBJ2-1; 11 positions agree with TRBD2. The CDR3 loop spans 18 amino acids. Germline-derived CDR1 and CDR2 are LGHNA and YSLEER. The J segment lost 4 bases and the V segment lost 0 bases, leaving 8 bases of the junction unmatched. CDR3 nucleotide sequence: TGCGCCAGCAGCCAAGATCCAACTAGCGGGAGTAGTTACAATGAGCAGTTCTTC. Amino acids: CASSQDPTSGSSYNEQFF.

The chain recombines TRBV5-4 with TRBJ2-1; D perhaps matches TRBD1 (6 bases). Trimming took off 5 bases at V and 1 base at J, with 16 bases between the two ends. Looked up from germline, CDR1 is SGHNT and CDR2 is YYREEE (reference sequence). CDR3 length: 16 amino acids. For the CDR3, the DNA is TGTGCCAGCAGTCTGGTAGGGGGAGTGTCCTACAATGAGCAGTTCTTC. This codes for CASSLVGGVSYNEQFF.

The CDR3 DNA reads TGCGCCAGCAGCTTTGGACAGTACTACGAGCAGTACTTC. Amino acid sequence: CASSFGQYYEQYF. The chain has TRBV5-1 and TRBJ2-7, with a possible D match to TRBD1 (6 bases). Germline lookup yields CDR1 SGHRS and CDR2 YFSETQ. The ends were cut back, 2 bases at V and 3 bases at J, with 9 bases in the middle. The CDR3 is 13 amino acids.

This clone was found a few times. The rearrangement joins TRBV19 to TRBJ2-3, with 7 bases lining up with TRBD1. With 3 bases clipped from V and 3 bases from J, the junction kept 9 bases outside the gene matches. Germline V CDR1 and CDR2: LNHDA, SQIVND (reference sequence). CDR3 length equals 16 residues. CDR3 nucleotides: TGTGCCAGTAGTATTCGGACAGGACAACGAACAGATACGCAGTATTTT. This codes for CASSIRTGQRTDTQYF.

Only one count was recorded for this clone. The V gene is TRBV5-1, the J gene TRBJ1-4; 8 bases fit TRBD1. Germline V lookup: CDR1 SGHRS, CDR2 YFSETQ. Trimming at V came to 2 bases and at J to 8 bases, leaving 8 bases not matched to a gene. This CDR3 is 15 amino acids long. CDR3 sequence (DNA): TGCGCCAGCAGCTTTACCCCGGGACAGGAAGAAAAACTGTTTTTT. Protein: CASSFTPGQEEKLFF.

The chain links TRBV11-3 to TRBJ2-1; D gene ambiguous. Trimming took off 4 bases at V and 8 bases at J, with 9 bases between the two ends. Germline CDR1 is SGHNT and CDR2 is YENEEA. The CDR3 length is 12 residues. The DNA of the CDR3 is TGTGCCAGCAGCTCTTCCTCAGATGAGCAGTTCTTC. This translates into CASSSSSDEQFF.

The V call is TRBV29-1, the J call TRBJ2-1, with D unresolved. V lost 1 base and J lost 7, with 8 bases in between. CDR3 length: 12 residues. Per the germline V gene, CDR1 is SQVTM and CDR2 is ANQGSEA. The CDR3 is CSVEGAGNEQFF. The CDR3 nucleotides read TGCAGCGTTGAAGGAGCTGGGAATGAGCAGTTCTTC.

On this clone itself: The final CDR3 position lacks the conserved phenylalanine or tryptophan, pointing to a likely read error. The rearrangement uses TRBV11-2 and TRBJ1-2; D gene ambiguous. The germline CDR1 and CDR2 sequences are SGHAT and FQNNGV. This CDR3 comprises 13 residues. Trimming shortened V by 3 bases and J by 8 bases, and 13 bases separated the two germline ends. Here the CDR3 DNA reads TGTGCCAGCAGCTTTACAGTACAAGGGGGCTACACCCTC. This encodes CASSFTVQGGYTL.